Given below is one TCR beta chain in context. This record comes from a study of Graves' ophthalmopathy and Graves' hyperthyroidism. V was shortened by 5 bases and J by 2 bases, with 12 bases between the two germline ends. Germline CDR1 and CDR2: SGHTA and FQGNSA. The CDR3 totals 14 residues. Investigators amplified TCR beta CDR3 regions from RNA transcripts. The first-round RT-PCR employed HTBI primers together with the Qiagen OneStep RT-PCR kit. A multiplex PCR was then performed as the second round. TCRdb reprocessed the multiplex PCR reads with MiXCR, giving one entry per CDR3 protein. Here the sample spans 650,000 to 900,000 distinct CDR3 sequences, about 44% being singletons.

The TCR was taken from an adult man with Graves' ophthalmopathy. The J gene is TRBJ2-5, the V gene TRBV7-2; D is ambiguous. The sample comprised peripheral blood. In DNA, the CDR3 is TGTGCCAGCAGCCCCACAGTTAGTCAAGAGACCCAGTACTTC. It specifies CASSPTVSQETQYF.